The TCR beta chain under discussion was sequenced for a study of T cell responses to AZD1222 COVID-19 vaccine. The wider study: Second doses were pooled across both intervals (about 4 or about 12 weeks).

General observations from the study: Receipt of two AZD1222 doses was followed by a rise in Spike-specific TCR breadth and depth. Donors were chiefly white British, with a greater number of females, and clonal diversity was perhaps underestimated. Sampling that yielded the repertoires occurred only after the peak T cell response.

CDR1 LNHDA and CDR2 SQIVND come from the germline V gene (reference sequence). The CDR3 sequence is 14 residues long. With 6 bases removed from V and 3 bases from J, the gap between germline ends came to 15 bases. Worth noting for this clone: Its antigen is not known.

Here immunoSEQ multiplex PCR was the method, and the copy in TCRdb shows in-frame clones only, minus some. Seen here are about 74,000 clones, just over 85% observed once, and the top ten hold about 2.4%. The source material was peripheral blood, sampled on day 0 of AZD1222 vaccination. The clonotype originates from an adult in good health. The rearrangement links TRBV19 to TRBJ2-7, with unresolved D. CDR3 sequence reads: CASRAYPGNYEQYF. Written as DNA, the CDR3 is TGTGCCAGTAGGGCATACCCAGGTAACTACGAGCAGTACTTC.